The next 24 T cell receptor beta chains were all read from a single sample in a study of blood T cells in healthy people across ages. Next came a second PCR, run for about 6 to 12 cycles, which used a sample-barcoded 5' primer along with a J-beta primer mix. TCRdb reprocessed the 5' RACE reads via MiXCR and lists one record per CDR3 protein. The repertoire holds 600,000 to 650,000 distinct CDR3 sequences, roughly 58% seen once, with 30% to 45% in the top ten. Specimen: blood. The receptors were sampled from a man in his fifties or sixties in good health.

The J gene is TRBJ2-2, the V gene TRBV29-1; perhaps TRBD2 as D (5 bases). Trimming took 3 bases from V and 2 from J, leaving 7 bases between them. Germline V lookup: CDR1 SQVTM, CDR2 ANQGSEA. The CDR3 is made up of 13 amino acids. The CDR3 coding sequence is TGCAGCGTTGACGGAGGTAACACCGGGGAGCTGTTTTTT. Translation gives CSVDGGNTGELFF.

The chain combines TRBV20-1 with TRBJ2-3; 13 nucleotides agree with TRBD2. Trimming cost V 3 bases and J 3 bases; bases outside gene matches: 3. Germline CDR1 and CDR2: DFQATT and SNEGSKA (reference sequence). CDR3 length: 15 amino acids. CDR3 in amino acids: CSASGTSGETDTQYF. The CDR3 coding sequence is TGCAGTGCTAGTGGGACTAGCGGGGAAACAGATACGCAGTATTTT.

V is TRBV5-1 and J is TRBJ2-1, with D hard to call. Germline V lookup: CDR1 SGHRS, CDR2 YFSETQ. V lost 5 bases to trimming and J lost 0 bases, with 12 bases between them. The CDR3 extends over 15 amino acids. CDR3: CASRPDPSSYNEQFF. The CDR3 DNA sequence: TGCGCCAGCAGGCCCGACCCTAGCTCCTACAATGAGCAGTTCTTC.

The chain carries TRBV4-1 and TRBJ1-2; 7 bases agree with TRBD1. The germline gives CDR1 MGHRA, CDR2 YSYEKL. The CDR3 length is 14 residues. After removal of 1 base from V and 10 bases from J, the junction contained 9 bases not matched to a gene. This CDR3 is CASSQGQGSYDYTF. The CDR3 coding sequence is TGCGCCAGCAGCCAAGGACAGGGTTCCTACGACTACACCTTC.

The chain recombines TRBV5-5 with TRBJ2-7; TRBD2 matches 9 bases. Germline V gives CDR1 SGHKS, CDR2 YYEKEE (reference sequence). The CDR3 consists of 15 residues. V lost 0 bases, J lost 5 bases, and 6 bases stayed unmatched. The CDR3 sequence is CASSLEASGVHEQYF. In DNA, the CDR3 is TGTGCCAGCAGCTTGGAGGCTAGCGGGGTCCACGAGCAGTACTTC.

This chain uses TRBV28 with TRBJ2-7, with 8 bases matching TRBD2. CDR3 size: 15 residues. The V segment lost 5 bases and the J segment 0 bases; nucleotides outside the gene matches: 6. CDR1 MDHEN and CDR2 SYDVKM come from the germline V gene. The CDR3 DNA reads TGTGCCAGCAGTGACGCGGGGACTAGCTCCTACGAGCAGTACTTC. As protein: CASSDAGTSSYEQYF.

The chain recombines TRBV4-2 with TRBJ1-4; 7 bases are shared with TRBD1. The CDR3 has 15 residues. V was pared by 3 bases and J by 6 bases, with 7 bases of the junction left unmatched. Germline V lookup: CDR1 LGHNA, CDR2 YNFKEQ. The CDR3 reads CASSQKRDSDEKLFF. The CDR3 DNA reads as TGTGCCAGCAGCCAGAAACGGGACAGCGATGAAAAACTGTTTTTT.

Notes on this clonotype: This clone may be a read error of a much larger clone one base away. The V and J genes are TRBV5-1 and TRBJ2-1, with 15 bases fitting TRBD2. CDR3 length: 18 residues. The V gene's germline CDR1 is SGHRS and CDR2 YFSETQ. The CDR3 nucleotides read TGCGCCAGCAGCCCGGGACTAGCGGGGGGCCGGTCCTACAATGAGCGGTTCTTC. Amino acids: CASSPGLAGGRSYNERFF. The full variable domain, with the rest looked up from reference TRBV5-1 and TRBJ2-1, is KAGVTQTPRYLIKTRGQQVTLSCSPISGHRSVSWYQQTPGQGLQFLFEYFSETQRNKGNFPGRFSGRQFSNSRSEMNVSTLELGDSALYLCASSPGLAGGRSYNERFFGPGTRLTVL.

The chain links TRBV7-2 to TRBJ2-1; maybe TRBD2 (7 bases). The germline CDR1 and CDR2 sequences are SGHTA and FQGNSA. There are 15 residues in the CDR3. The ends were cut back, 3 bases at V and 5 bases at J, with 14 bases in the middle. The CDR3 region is CASSLGGPRDNEQFF. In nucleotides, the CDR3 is TGTGCCAGCAGCTTGGGGGGGCCCCGTGACAATGAGCAGTTCTTC.

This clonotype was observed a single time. The CDR3 region has the DNA TGTGCCAGCATTTCGGGACTGGATAGCACAGATACGCAGTATTTT. Translated: CASISGLDSTDTQYF. The chain employs TRBV2 and TRBJ2-3; D might be TRBD2 (6 bases). The CDR3 runs 15 residues. V was shortened by 7 bases and J by 0 bases, with 14 bases between the two germline ends. Germline V gene lookup returns CDR1 SNHLY and CDR2 FYNNEI.

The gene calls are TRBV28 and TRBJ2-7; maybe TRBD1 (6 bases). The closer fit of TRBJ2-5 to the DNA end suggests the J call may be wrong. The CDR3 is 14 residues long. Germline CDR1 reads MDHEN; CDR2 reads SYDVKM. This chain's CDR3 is CASSSEQGRETQYF. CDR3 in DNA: TGTGCCAGCAGCTCGGAACAGGGTAGGGAGACCCAGTACTTC.

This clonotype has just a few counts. This CDR3 is CASSLVVGSKNIQYF. CDR3 sequence (DNA): TGTGCCAGCAGCTTAGTTGTGGGGTCCAAAAACATTCAGTACTTC. The chain has TRBV7-2 and TRBJ2-4; no firm D call. V was cut by 1 base and J by 2 bases, with 9 bases left in between. The CDR3 is 15 residues long. Germline CDR1 is SGHTA and CDR2 is FQGNSA.

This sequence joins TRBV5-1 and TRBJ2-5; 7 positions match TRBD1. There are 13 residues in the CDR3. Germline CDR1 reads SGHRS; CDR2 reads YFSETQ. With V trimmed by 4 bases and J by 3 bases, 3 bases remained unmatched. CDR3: CASSQDRKETQYF. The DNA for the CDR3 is TGCGCCAGCAGCCAGGACAGGAAAGAGACCCAGTACTTC.

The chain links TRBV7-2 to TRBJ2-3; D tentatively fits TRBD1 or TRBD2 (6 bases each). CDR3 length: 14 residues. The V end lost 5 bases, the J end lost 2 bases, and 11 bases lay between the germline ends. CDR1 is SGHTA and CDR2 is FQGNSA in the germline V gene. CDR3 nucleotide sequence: TGTGCCAGCAGCGTAAGGGGGGACACAGATACGCAGTATTTT. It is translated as CASSVRGDTDTQYF.

CDR3 in DNA: TGTGCCACAGGGGGCAATGAGCAGTTCTTC. This translates into CATGGNEQFF. The chain uses TRBV11-2 and TRBJ2-1; TRBD1 matches 7 bases. The J segment lost 6 bases and the V segment lost 10 bases, leaving 0 bases of the junction unmatched. This CDR3 has 10 residues. Germline-derived CDR1 and CDR2 are SGHAT and FQNNGV.

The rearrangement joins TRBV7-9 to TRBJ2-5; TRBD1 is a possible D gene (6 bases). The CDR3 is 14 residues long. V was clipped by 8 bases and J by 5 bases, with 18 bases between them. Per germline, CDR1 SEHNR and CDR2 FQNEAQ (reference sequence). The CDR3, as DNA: TGTGCCAGCGGCCGGCCCGACAGGCCCGAGACCCAGTACTTC. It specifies CASGRPDRPETQYF.

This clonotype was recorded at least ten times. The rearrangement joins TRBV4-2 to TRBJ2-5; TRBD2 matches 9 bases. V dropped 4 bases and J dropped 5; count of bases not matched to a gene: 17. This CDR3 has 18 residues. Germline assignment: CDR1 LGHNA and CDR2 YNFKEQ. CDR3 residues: CASSPSSSSERGVETQYF. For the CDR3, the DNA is TGTGCCAGCAGCCCCTCGTCGAGCAGCGAGCGGGGGGTCGAGACCCAGTACTTC.

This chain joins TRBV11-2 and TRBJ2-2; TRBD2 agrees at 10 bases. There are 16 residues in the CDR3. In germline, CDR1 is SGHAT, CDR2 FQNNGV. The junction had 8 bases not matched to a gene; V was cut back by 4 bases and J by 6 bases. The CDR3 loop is CASSSPGGLAAGELFF. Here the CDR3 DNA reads TGTGCCAGCAGCTCCCCCGGTGGACTAGCGGCCGGGGAGCTGTTTTTT.

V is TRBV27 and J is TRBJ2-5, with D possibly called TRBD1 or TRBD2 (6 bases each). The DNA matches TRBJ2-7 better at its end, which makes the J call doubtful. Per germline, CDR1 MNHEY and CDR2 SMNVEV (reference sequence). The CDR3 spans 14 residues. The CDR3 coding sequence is TGTGCCAGCAGCCCCGGGGGCAACTCTTACGAGCAGTACTTC. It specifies CASSPGGNSYEQYF.

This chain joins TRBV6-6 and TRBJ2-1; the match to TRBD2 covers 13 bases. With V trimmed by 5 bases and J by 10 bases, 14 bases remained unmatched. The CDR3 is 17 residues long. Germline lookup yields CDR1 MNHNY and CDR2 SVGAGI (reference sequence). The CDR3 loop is CASSPPRLAGGPKEQFF. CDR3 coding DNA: TGTGCCAGCAGTCCGCCCCGACTAGCGGGGGGCCCCAAGGAGCAGTTCTTC.

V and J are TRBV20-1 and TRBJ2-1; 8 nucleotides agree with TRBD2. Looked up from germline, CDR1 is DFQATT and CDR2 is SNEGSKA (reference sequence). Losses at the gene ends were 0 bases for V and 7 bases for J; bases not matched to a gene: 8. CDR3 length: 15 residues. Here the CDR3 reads CSARDEVAGRNEQFF. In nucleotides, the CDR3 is TGCAGTGCTAGAGATGAGGTAGCGGGGCGTAATGAGCAGTTCTTC.

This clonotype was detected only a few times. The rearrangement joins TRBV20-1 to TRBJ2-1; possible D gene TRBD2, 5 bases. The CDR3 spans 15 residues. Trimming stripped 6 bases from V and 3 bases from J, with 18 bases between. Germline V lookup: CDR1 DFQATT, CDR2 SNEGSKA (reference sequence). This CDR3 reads CSASLRGTNYNEQFF. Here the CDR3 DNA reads TGCAGTGCCAGCCTCCGGGGTACCAACTACAATGAGCAGTTCTTC.

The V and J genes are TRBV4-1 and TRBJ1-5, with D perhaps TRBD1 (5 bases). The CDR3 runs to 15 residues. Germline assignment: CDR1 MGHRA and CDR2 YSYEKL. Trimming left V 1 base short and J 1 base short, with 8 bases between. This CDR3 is CASSQVRDSNQPQHF. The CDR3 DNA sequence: TGCGCCAGCAGCCAAGTCCGGGACAGCAATCAGCCCCAGCATTTT.

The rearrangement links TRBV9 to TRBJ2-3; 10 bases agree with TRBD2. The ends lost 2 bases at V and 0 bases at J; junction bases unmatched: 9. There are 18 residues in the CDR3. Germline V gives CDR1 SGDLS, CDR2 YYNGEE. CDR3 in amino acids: CASSVEASGGASTDTQYF. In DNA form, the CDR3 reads TGTGCCAGCAGCGTCGAGGCTAGCGGGGGAGCTAGCACAGATACGCAGTATTTT.